This TCR beta chain was retrieved from a study of blood T cells in healthy people across ages. Findings and caveats of the study: The fall in TCR beta diversity per million T cells was roughly linear with age.

The CDR3 sequence is 13 residues long. CDR1 MGHRA and CDR2 YSYEKL come from the germline V gene. Trimming took off 1 base at V and 5 bases at J, with 8 bases between the two ends. As regards this clonotype: Its antigen is as yet unknown.

It was with a sample-barcoded 5' primer and a J-beta primer mix that a second PCR of roughly 7 to 11 cycles was run. Each CDR3 protein is one row after TCRdb ran MiXCR on the 5' RACE reads. The sample carries about 780,000 distinct CDR3 sequences, roughly 24% recorded once. The same sample was also used in a study of T cells of mothers and their children.

This receptor was obtained from a boy between 10 and 17 years old in good health. The sequenced material came from blood. This chain joins TRBV4-1 and TRBJ2-5; D remains ambiguous. In nucleotides, the CDR3 is TGCGCCAGCAGCCAAGGTCCCACGGAGACCCAGTACTTC. It translates to CASSQGPTETQYF.